Here is one T cell receptor beta chain with its context. Its antigen is as yet unknown. The source material, RNA transcripts, was used to amplify TCR beta CDR3 regions. TCR CDR3 underwent first-round RT-PCR with the HTBI primer set. Via MiXCR, TCRdb re-called the multiplex PCR reads, giving one row per CDR3 protein. The table records hundreds of thousands of distinct CDR3 sequences, roughly 14% of them present only once. This sample is part of a study of T cells in Graves' hyperthyroidism and ophthalmopathy. Study findings and constraints: In simple terms, a model built on 13 V-J features told ophthalmopathy apart from stable hyperthyroidism.

The CDR3 has 15 residues. Germline V gene data show CDR1 as MDHEN and CDR2 as SYDVKM. The trim removed 4 bases at V and 7 bases at J, leaving 12 bases unmatched. The chain couples TRBV28 to TRBJ2-7; 8 nucleotides match TRBD1. This clonotype was obtained from a woman in her forties or fifties with Graves' ophthalmopathy. Sample: blood. The CDR3: CASSSRQGTAWEQYF. The DNA for the CDR3 is TGTGCCAGCAGTTCCCGACAGGGGACCGCGTGGGAGCAGTACTTC.